This T cell receptor (beta chain) derives from a study of cytomegalovirus exposure and HLA in healthy donors. Using immunoSEQ multiplex PCR, the repertoire was profiled, and TCRdb retains in-frame clones only, with some absent. The repertoire consists of over 150,000 clones, with 65% to 90% occurring once and the leading ten covering around 24%. On this clone itself: The same CDR3 arises from other DNA sequences in this sample as well.

The ends were cut back, 0 bases at V and 4 bases at J, with 6 bases in the middle. The CDR3 contains 13 residues. CDR1 is MNHEY, CDR2 SVGAGI, per germline. The clonotype originates from a man between 18 and 35 years old in good health and CMV-seropositive. This chain connects TRBV6-5 to TRBJ1-1; maybe TRBD1 (6 bases). Sequenced material: PBMCs. The CDR3 spells CASSYSGGTEAFF. The CDR3 DNA follows: TGTGCCAGCAGTTACTCAGGGGGCACTGAAGCTTTCTTT.